This paragraph reports one T cell receptor beta chain. Time point reported: recipient sample about 28 days before transplant, after cytoreduction. These data originate in a study of T cell clonotyping in hematopoietic cell transplantation. The CDR3 covers 13 residues. The germline V and J ends were trimmed by 2 bases and 8 bases, with 13 bases remaining between them. Germline CDR1 is SGHDT and CDR2 is YYEEEE. TCRdb's copy holds only in-frame clones and misses some; the assay was immunoSEQ multiplex PCR. The sample carries about 28,000 clones, about 92% recorded once. The sample in question was peripheral blood mononuclear cells, obtained before stem cell transplant. This receptor was taken from a man aged 50 to 59 with acute myeloid leukemia. Some clones in this sample may be carry-over from other donors' samples. This chain joins TRBV5-6 and TRBJ1-1; no firm D call. The CDR3 DNA reads as TGTGCCAGCAGCTTTCAGAATGGGATAGAAGCTTTCTTT. This gives the protein CASSFQNGIEAFF. Based on the CDR3 plus reference TRBV5-6 and TRBJ1-1, the full variable domain is DAGVTQSPTHLIKTRGQQVTLRCSPKSGHDTVSWYQQALGQGPQFIFQYYEEEERQRGNFPDRFSGHQFPNYSSELNVNALLLGDSALYLCASSFQNGIEAFFGQGTRLTVV.